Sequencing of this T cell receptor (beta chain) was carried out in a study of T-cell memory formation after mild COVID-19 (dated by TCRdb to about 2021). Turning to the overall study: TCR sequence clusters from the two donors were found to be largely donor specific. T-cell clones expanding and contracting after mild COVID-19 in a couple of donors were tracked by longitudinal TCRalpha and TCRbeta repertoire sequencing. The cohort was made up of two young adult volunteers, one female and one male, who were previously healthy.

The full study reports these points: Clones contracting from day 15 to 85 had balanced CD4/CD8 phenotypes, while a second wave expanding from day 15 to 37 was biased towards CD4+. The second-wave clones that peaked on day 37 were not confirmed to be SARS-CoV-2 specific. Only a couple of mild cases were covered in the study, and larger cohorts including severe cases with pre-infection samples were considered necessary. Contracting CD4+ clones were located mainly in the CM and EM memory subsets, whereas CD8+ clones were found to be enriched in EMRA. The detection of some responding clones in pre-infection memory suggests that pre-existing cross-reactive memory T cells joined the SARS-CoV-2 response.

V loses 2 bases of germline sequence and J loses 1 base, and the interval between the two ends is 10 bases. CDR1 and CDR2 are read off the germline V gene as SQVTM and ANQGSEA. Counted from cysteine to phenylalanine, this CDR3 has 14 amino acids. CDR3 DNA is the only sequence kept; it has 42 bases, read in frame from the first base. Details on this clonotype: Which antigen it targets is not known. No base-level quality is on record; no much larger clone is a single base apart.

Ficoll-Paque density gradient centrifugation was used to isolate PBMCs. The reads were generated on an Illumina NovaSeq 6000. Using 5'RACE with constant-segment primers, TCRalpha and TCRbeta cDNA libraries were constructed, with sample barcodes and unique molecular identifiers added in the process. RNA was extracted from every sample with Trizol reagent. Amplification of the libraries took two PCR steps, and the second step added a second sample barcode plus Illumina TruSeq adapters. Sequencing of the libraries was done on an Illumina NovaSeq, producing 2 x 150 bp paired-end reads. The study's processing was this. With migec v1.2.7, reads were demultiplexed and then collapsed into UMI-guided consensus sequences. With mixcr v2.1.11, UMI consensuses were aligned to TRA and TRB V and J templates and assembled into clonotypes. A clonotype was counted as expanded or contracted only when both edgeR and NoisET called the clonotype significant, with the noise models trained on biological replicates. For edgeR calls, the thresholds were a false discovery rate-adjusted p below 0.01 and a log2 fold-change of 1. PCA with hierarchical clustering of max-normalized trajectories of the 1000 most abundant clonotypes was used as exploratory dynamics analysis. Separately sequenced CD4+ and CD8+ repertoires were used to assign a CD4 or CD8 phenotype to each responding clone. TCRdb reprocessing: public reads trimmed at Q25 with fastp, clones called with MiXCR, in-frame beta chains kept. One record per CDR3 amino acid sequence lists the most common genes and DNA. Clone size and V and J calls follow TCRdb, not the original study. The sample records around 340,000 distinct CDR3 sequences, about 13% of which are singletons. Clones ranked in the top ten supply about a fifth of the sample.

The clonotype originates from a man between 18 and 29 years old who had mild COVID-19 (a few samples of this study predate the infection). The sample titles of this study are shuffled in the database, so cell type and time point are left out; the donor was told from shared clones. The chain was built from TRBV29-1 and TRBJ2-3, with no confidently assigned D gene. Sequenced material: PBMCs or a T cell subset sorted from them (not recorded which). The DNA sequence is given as TGCAGCGTTGAAAGGGTTTGGGGCACAGATACGCAGTATTTT. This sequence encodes CSVERVWGTDTQYF.